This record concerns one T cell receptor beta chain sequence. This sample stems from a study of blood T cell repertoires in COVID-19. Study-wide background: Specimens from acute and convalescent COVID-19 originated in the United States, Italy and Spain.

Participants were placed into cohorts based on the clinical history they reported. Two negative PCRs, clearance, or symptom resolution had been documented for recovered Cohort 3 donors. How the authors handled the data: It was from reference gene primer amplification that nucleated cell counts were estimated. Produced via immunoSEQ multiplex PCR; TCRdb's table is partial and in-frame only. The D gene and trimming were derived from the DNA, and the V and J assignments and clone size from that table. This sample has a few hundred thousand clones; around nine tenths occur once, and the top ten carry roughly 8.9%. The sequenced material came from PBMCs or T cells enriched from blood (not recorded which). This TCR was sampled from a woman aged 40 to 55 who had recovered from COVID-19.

The CDR3 region is CSAGDLDGYTF. In DNA, the CDR3 is TGCAGTGCTGGCGACTTGGATGGCTACACCTTC. The chain uses TRBV20-1 and TRBJ1-2; D gene uncertain. Trimming left V 5 bases short and J 6 bases short, with 10 bases between. CDR1 and CDR2 (germline): DFQATT, SNEGSKA (reference sequence). The CDR3 runs 11 residues.